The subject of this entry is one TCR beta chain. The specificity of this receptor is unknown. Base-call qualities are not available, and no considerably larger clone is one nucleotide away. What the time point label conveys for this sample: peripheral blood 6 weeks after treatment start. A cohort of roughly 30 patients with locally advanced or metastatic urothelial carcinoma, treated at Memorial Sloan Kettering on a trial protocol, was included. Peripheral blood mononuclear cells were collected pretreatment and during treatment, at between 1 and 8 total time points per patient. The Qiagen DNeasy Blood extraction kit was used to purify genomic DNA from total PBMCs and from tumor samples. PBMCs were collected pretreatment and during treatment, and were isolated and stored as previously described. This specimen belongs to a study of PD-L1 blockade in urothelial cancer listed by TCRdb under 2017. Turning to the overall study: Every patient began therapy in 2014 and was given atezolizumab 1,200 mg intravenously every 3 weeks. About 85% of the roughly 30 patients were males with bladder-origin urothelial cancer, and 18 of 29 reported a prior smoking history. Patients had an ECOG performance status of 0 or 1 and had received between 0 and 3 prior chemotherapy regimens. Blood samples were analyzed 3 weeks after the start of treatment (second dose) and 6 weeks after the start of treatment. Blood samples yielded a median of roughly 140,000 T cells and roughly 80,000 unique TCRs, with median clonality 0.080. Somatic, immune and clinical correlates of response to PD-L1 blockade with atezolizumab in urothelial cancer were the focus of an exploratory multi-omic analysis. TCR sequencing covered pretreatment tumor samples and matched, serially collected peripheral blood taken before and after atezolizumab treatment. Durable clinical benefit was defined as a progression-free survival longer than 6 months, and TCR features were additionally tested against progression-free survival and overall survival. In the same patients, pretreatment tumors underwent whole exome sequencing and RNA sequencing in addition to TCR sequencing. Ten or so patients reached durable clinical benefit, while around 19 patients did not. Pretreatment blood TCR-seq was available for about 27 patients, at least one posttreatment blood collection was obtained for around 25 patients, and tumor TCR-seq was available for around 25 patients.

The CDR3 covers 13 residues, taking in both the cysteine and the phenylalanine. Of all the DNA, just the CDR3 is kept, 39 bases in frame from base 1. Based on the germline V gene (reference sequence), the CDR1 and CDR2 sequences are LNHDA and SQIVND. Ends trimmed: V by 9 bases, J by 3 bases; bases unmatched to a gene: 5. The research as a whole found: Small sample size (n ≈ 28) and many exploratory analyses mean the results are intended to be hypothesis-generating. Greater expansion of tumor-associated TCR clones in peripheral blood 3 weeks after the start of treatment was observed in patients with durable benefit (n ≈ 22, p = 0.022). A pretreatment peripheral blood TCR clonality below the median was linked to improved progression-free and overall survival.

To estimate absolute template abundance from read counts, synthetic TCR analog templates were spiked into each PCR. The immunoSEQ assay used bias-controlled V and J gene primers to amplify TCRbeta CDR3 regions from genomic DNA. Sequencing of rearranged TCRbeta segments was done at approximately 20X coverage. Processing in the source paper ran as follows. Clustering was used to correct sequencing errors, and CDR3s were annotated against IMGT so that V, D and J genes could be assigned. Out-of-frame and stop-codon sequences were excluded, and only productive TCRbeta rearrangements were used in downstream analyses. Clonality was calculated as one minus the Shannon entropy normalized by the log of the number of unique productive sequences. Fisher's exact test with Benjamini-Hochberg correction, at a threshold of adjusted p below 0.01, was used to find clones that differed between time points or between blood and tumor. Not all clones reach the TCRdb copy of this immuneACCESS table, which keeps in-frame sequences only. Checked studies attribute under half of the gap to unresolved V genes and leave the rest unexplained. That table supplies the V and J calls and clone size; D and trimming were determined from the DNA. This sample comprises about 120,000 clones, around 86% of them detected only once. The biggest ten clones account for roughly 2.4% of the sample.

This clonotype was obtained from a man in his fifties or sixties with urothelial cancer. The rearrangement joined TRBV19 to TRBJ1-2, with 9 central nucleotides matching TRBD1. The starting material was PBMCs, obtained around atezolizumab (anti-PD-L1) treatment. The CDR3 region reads CASGGQGYYGYTF. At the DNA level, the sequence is TGTGCCAGCGGGGGACAGGGCTACTATGGCTACACCTTC.